The TCR beta chain under discussion was sequenced for a study of T cell responses to AZD1222 COVID-19 vaccine (dated by TCRdb to about 2021). For context, the study as a whole: TCR sequencing covered some 250 trial participants: around 210 given two doses of AZD1222 and approximately 26 given two doses of MenACWY control vaccine. Trial participants were enrolled by age into subgroups of 18-55, 56-69 and 70-plus years, and about 150, 27 and 61 TCR-sequenced participants, respectively, were included in these subgroups.

Looking up the germline V gene yields CDR1 MGHRA and CDR2 YSYEKL. V is shortened by 4 bases, J by 0 bases, and the region joining them spans 12 bases. The CDR3 spans 15 residues, from the cysteine through the phenylalanine. Kept here is only the CDR3 DNA, which spans 45 bases and is read in frame from base 1. The CDR3 regions of human TCRbeta chains were analyzed by immunosequencing. The published analysis was carried out like this. TCRs in the repertoires were compared against a reference library of SARS-CoV-2-specific TCRs that had been generated with the MIRA antigen-specificity platform. Breadth was defined as the fraction of unique TCRs that were SARS-CoV-2-associated. Depth was defined as the fraction of total T cells that were SARS-CoV-2-associated. Using the MIRA data, every spike-specific TCR was mapped to the spike region that the TCR reacted to and assigned to either a CD4 or a CD8 class. Log10-transformed breadth and depth values were compared by one-way ANOVA with Sidak's multiple comparisons tests. This immuneACCESS table, as held by TCRdb, lists in-frame sequences with V and J called but not all clones. Of the missing ones, under half trace to an unresolved V gene in checked studies; the others have no known cause. The DNA was the basis for D and trimming; V, J and clone size are from that table. This sample's clone table shows about 140,000 clones. Of the sample, approximately 2% falls within the top ten clones.

Worth noting for this clone: No cognate antigen has been identified for it.

The intended sense of this specimen's time point label: baseline before first vaccination. Vaccinee samples were obtained from the UK trials COV001 and COV002, which included a single-blind randomized controlled phase 2/3 trial of AZD1222 (ChAdOx1 nCoV-19) in healthy adults. For TCRbeta chain sequencing, PBMC samples were collected from trial participants at day 0 and at day 28 after the second dose. Beyond this particular receptor, the publication reports: No day 14 peak-response samples were available, so repertoires were characterized only after the peak T cell response. Participants were mostly white British, with more females than males. The authors suggested clonal diversity may have been underestimated. Only 5 to 7 AZD1222 recipients were SARS-CoV-2 seropositive at baseline, limiting conclusions about previously exposed vaccinees. After two AZD1222 doses, both the breadth and the depth of spike-specific TCRs were significantly higher than at day 0 and than in MenACWY recipients. Reportedly, almost half of the unique spike-specific TCRs recognized epitopes lying outside the regions that are mutated in the B.1.351 and B.1.1.7 variants. The 56-69-year group was small, and its depth increase did not reach significance, likely because of low power. CD4 TCRs associated with the vaccine covered the entire spike protein, and the dominant responses were in regions 160-218 and 743-854.

Here the chain combines TRBV4-1 and TRBJ1-2; no D gene is confidently identified. This receptor was obtained from an adult in good health. Source material: peripheral blood. The encoded CDR3 is CASSPPQQTNYGYTF. The bases read TGCGCCAGCAGCCCACCCCAGCAAACTAACTATGGCTACACCTTC.